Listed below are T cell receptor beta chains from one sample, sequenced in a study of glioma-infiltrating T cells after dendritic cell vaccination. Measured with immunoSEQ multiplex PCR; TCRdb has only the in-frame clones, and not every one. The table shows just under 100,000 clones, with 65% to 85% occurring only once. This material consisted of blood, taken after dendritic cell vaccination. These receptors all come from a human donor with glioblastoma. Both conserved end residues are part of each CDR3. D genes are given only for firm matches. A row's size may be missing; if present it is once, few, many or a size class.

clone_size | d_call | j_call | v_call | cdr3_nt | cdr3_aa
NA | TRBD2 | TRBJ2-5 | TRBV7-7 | TGTGCTAGCAGCTTGGGACTAGCGGGCGGAGAGACCCAGTACTTC | CASSLGLAGGETQYF
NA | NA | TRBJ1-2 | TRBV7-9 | TGTGCCAGCAGTAAAAGGGGGAAGCGCGATGGCTACACCTTC | CASSKRGKRDGYTF
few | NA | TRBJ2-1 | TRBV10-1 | TGCGCCAGCAGGACGTGGAGGGCCGATCGTGAGCAGTTCTTC | CASRTWRADREQFF
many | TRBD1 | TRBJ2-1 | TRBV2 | TGTGCCAGCGGAACAGGGGGCAATGAGCAGTTCTTC | CASGTGGNEQFF
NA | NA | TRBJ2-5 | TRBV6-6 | TGTGCCAGCAGACAAGGGACAATTCAAGAGACCCAGTACTTC | CASRQGTIQETQYF
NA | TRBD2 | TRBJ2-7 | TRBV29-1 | TGCAGCGCAACTGGGACTAGCGGGAGGGTAACCTACGAGCAGTACTTC | CSATGTSGRVTYEQYF
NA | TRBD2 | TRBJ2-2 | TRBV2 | TGTGCCAGCAGTGAAGCTGGGGGGGGTAACACCGGGGAGCTGTTTTTT | CASSEAGGGNTGELFF
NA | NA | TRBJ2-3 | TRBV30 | TGTGCCTGGAGTCCACTCGCGGATACGCAGTATTTT | CAWSPLADTQYF
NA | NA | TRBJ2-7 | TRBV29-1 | TGCAGCGTTGAGGTTGGGGACAAGAGCTCCTACGAGCAGTACTTC | CSVEVGDKSSYEQYF
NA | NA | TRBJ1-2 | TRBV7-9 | TGTGCCAGCAGCTTATCACAGAGCAACTATGGCTACACCTTC | CASSLSQSNYGYTF
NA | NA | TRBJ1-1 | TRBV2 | TGTGCCAGCAGATACAGGGTCAACACTGAAGCTTTCTTT | CASRYRVNTEAFF
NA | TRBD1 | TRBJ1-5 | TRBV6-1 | TGTGCCAGCCGGGACAGTCGTTATAGCAATCAGCCCCAGCATTTT | CASRDSRYSNQPQHF
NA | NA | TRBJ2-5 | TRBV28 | TGTGCCAGCAGTAAACCGGGCCCCGGAAGGGGGGAGACCCAGTACTTC | CASSKPGPGRGETQYF
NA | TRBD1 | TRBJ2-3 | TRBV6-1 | TGTGCCAGCAGCGCGGACAGGGGAAACACAGATACGCAGTATTTT | CASSADRGNTDTQYF
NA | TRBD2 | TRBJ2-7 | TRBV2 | TGTGCCAGCAGGCGTGCGGGAGCGGCCGACGAGCAGTACTTC | CASRRAGAADEQYF
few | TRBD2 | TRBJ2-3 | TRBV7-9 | TGTGCCAGCAGCCTTAGCGGGAGTTTCAGCGATACGCAGTATTTT | CASSLSGSFSDTQYF
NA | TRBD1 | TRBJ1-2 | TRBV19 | TGTGCCAGTAGTATGGAAGGGACAGCCTATGGCTACACCTTC | CASSMEGTAYGYTF
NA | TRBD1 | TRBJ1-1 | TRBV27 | TGTGCCAGCAGCCTCCTCAGCAGGGGGGTCACTGAAGCTTTCTTT | CASSLLSRGVTEAFF
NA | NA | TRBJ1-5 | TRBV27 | TGTGCCAGCAGTTTGCGGGAGGCTCAGCCCCAGCATTTT | CASSLREAQPQHF
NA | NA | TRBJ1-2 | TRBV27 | TGTGCCAGCAGTTTAGGGCCGGCTGGTAACTATGGCTACACCTTC | CASSLGPAGNYGYTF
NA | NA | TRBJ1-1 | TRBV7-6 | TGTGCCAGCAGCCCTCCAGGGTTGGTGGACACTGAAGCTTTCTTT | CASSPPGLVDTEAFF
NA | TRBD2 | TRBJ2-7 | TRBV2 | TGTGCCAGGGGGGAGACTAGCGGGACAACCTACGAGCAGTACTTC | CARGETSGTTYEQYF
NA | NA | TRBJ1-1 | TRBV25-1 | TGTGCCAGCAGTGATCCGGGGATGAACACTGAAGCTTTCTTT | CASSDPGMNTEAFF
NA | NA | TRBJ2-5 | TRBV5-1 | TGCGCCAGCAGCCCTGGAGGCTCGGCAGAGACCCAGTACTTC | CASSPGGSAETQYF
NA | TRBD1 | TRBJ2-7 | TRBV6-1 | TGTGCCAGCCTCCGGACAGGGACAACCTACGAGCAGTACTTC | CASLRTGTTYEQYF
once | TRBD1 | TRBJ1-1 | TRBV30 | TGTGCCTGGACCCCAGGGGGCGCTTCGAACACTGAAGCTTTCTTT | CAWTPGGASNTEAFF
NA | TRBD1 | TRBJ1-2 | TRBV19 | TGTGCCAGTACCAACACAGGGGGAGGCTACACCTTC | CASTNTGGGYTF
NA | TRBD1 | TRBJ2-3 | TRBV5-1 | TGCGCCAGCAGCTTGGGGCCGGGACAGGGCTGGGCTGGTACGCAGTATTTT | CASSLGPGQGWAGTQYF
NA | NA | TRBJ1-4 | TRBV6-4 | TGTGCCAGCACGGGGGTGGTAATGGGAAAACTGTTTTTT | CASTGVVMGKLFF
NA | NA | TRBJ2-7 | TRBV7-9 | TGTGCCAGCACCAAACGCGGGTCACCTCTCTACGAGCAGTACTTC | CASTKRGSPLYEQYF
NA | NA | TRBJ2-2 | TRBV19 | TGTGCCAGTAGTAGCCAGATAAACACCGGGGAGCTGTTTTTT | CASSSQINTGELFF
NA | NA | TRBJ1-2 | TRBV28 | TGTGCCAGCAGTTTGGTAGGCAGGAACTATGGCTACACCTTC | CASSLVGRNYGYTF
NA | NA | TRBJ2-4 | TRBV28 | TGTGCCAGCAGCCTTTGGGGGGATGGGGGTTCCAAAAACATTCAGTACTTC | CASSLWGDGGSKNIQYF
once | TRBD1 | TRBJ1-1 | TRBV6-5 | TGTGCCAGCAGGAAAACAGGGGGTAACACTGAAGCTTTCTTT | CASRKTGGNTEAFF
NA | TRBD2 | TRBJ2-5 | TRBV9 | TGTGCCAGCCCCCTCGGTAGCGGGGGGACGGAGACCCAGTACTTC | CASPLGSGGTETQYF
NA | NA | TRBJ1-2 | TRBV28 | TGTGCCATCCCTGGCGGGGGCGCAGACTATGGCTACACCTTC | CAIPGGGADYGYTF
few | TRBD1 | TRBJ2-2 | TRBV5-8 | TGTGCCAGCAGCGAGACAGGGATTCTGAACACCGGGGAGCTGTTTTTT | CASSETGILNTGELFF
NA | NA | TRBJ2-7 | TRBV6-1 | TGTGCCAGCATGACACATCACGAGCAGTACTTC | CASMTHHEQYF
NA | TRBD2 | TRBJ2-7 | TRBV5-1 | TGCGCCAGCAGCTTGGGACCACGGGGTAGCGGGCGCACCTACGAGCAGTACTTC | CASSLGPRGSGRTYEQYF